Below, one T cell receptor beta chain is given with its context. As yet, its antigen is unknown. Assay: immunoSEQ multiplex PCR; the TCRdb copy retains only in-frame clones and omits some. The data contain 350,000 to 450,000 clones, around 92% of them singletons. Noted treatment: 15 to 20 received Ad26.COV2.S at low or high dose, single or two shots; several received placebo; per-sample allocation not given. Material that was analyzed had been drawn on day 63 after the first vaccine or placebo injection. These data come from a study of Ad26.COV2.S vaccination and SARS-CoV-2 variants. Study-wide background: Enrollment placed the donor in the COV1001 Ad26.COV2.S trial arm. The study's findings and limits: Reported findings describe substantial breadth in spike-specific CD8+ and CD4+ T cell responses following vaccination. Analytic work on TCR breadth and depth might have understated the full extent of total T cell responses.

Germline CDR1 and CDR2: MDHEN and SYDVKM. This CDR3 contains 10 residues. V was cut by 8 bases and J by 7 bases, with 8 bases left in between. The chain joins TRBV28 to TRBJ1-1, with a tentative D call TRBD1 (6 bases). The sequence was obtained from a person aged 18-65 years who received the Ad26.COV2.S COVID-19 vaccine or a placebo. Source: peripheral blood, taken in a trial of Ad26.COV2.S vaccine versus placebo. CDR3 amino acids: CASSRGEAFF. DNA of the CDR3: TGTGCCAGCTCCAGGGGTGAAGCTTTCTTT.